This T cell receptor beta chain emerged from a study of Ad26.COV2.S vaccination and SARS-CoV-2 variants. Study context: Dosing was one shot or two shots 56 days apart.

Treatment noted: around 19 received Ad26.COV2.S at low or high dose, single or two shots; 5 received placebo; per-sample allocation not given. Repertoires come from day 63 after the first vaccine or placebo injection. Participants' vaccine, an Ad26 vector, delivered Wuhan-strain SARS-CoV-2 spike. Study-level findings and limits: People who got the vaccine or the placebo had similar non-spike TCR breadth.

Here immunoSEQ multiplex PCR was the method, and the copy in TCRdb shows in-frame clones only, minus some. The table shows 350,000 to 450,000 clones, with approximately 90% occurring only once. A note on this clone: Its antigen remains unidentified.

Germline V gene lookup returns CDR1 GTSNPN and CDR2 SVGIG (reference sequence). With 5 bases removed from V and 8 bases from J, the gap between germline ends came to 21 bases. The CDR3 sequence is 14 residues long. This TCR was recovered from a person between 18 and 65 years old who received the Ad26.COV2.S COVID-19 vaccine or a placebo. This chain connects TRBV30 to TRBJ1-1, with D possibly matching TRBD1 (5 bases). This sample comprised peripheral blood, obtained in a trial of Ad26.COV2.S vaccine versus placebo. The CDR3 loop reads CAWGAIGATGEAFF. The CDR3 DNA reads TGTGCCTGGGGGGCGATAGGGGCCACGGGAGAAGCTTTCTTT. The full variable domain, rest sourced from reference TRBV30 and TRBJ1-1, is SQTIHQWPATLVQPVGSPLSLECTVEGTSNPNLYWYRQAAGRGLQLLFYSVGIGQISSEVPQNLSASRPQDRQFILSSKKLLLSDSGFYLCAWGAIGATGEAFFGQGTRLTVV.